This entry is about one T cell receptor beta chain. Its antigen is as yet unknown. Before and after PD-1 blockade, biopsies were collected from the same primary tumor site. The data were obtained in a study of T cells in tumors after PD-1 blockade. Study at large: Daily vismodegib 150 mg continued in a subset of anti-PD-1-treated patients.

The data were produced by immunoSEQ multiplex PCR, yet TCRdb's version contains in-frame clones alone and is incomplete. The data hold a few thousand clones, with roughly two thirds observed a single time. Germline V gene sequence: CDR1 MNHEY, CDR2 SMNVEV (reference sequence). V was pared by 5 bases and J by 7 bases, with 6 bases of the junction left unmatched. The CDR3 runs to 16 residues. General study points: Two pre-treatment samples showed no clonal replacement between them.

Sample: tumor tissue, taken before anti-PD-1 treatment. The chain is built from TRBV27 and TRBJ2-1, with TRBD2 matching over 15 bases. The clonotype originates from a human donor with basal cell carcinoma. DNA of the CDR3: TGTGCCAGCAGTCCCACCGGGACTAGCGGGAGGAATGAGCAGTTCTTC. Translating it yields CASSPTGTSGRNEQFF.